Listed here are 16 T cell receptor beta chains from one sample, sequenced in a study of spatial heterogeneity in lung cancer (dated by TCRdb to between 2017 and 2020). Here is what the overall study found, with its caveats: The tumor nonsynonymous mutation count correlated with the number of expanded intratumoral alpha and beta TCRs.

The method behind the library was 5' RACE. The sequencer listed for this sample is NextSeq 500. The public reads were reprocessed in TCRdb via fastp at Q25 and MiXCR, keeping in-frame beta chains. For every CDR3 protein sequence, its rows merge into one entry that carries the most common genes and DNA. In all, the sample holds 1,200 or so distinct CDR3 sequences, and 4% to 6% of those were seen once. The ten largest clonotypes hold roughly 11% of the sample. Their cognate antigens are unknown. The time point label here, explained by the study, means: sample taken at primary tumor resection. This specimen was lung tumor tissue, taken at surgery. These receptors came from a male donor with early-stage non-small cell lung cancer.

This clonotype qualifies as large. The chain joins TRBV28 to TRBJ2-2, with no clear D. The germline V and J ends were trimmed by 6 bases and 5 bases, with 13 bases remaining between them. In germline, CDR1 is MDHEN, CDR2 SYDVKM. The CDR3 consists of 14 residues. The CDR3 nucleotides read TGTGCCAGCAGCTTAGTGGGTCCGACCGGGGAGCTGTTTTTT. Protein product: CASSLVGPTGELFF.

This clonotype is large. The V call is TRBV6-5, the J call TRBJ2-3; TRBD2 matches at 14 bases. The CDR3 is made up of 19 amino acids. Looked up from germline, CDR1 is MNHEY and CDR2 is SVGAGI. The V gene end was trimmed by 8 bases and the J gene end by 2 bases; junction bases not matched to a gene: 15. DNA for the CDR3: TGTGCCAGCGGACCCCAGGGGACTAGCGGGAGACCCAACACAGATACGCAGTATTTT. Translating gives CASGPQGTSGRPNTDTQYF.

This clonotype ranks as medium-sized (0.01 to 0.1%). V gene TRBV5-1 combines with J gene TRBJ2-7; 10 positions match TRBD1. V lost 0 bases and J lost 5; bases outside the gene matches: 8. Germline V lookup: CDR1 SGHRS, CDR2 YFSETQ. The CDR3 sequence is 16 residues long. CDR3 in amino acids: CASSLATGQGLNEQYF. In DNA, the CDR3 is TGCGCCAGCAGCTTGGCCACGGGACAGGGGTTAAACGAGCAGTACTTC. The whole variable domain, remainder taken from reference TRBV5-1 and TRBJ2-7, is KAGVTQTPRYLIKTRGQQVTLSCSPISGHRSVSWYQQTPGQGLQFLFEYFSETQRNKGNFPGRFSGRQFSNSRSEMNVSTLELGDSALYLCASSLATGQGLNEQYFGPGTRLTVT.

This clonotype is labeled medium-sized (0.01 to 0.1%). The chain recombines TRBV11-2 with TRBJ2-3; the match to TRBD2 covers 10 bases. Germline loops: CDR1 SGHAT, CDR2 FQNNGV. The CDR3 is 15 residues long. V shed 3 bases, J shed 3 bases, and the junction held 3 bases outside the gene matches. For the CDR3, the DNA is TGTGCCAGCAGCTTCCGACTAGCGGGTACAGATACGCAGTATTTT. It encodes CASSFRLAGTDTQYF.

In this sample, this clonotype is large. The rearrangement links TRBV5-4 to TRBJ1-2, with D unclear. The CDR3 is 12 amino acids. Germline CDR1 reads SGHNT; CDR2 reads YYREEE (reference sequence). Trimming removed 4 bases at V and 10 bases at J, with 14 bases between. The CDR3 here is CASSGERTDYTF. CDR3 DNA sequence: TGTGCCAGCAGCGGGGAAAGGACGGACTACACCTTC.

This clonotype is large in the sample. This chain uses TRBV20-1 with TRBJ2-5; the match to TRBD2 covers 10 bases. The germline CDR1 and CDR2 sequences are DFQATT and SNEGSKA (reference sequence). The CDR3 contains 15 residues. Losses at the gene ends were 6 bases for V and 2 bases for J; bases not matched to a gene: 9. The CDR3 nucleotides read TGCAGTGCCTACCGGACTAGCGGTGGGCAAGAGACCCAGTACTTC. Translated: CSAYRTSGGQETQYF.

This clonotype counts as medium-sized. The chain is built from TRBV12-3 or TRBV12-4 and TRBJ2-6; D is uncertain. Trimming removed 3 bases at V and 9 bases at J, with 12 bases between. The CDR3 runs 14 residues. The chain's CDR3 is CASSFTRVVNVLTF. Here the CDR3 DNA reads TGTGCCAGCAGTTTTACAAGGGTGGTCAACGTCCTGACTTTC.

This clonotype is judged large. The chain links TRBV10-3 to TRBJ2-6; 9 nucleotides align to TRBD1. The CDR3 is 17 amino acids. In germline, CDR1 is ENHRY, CDR2 SYGVKD. Unmatched junction bases numbered 4, after V lost 4 bases and J lost 0 bases. CDR3 sequence reads: CAISGGTGSSGANVLTF. In DNA form, the CDR3 reads TGTGCCATCAGTGGCGGGACAGGGTCCTCTGGGGCCAACGTCCTGACTTTC.

This clonotype is medium-sized. The chain links TRBV28 to TRBJ2-2; 7 nucleotides match TRBD2. CDR3 length equals 14 residues. J gave up 6 bases and V 2 bases, and 3 bases lay outside the gene matches. Germline CDR1 is MDHEN and CDR2 is SYDVKM. The CDR3 DNA reads TGTGCCAGCAGTTTAGCGGGAGAAGCCGGGGAGCTGTTTTTT. This translates into CASSLAGEAGELFF.

In its sample, this clonotype was seen a few times. J is TRBJ2-1 and V is TRBV12-3 or TRBV12-4, with TRBD2 matching over 12 bases. The CDR3 contains 18 residues. V lost 4 bases to trimming and J lost 9 bases; unmatched junction nucleotides: 16. CDR3: CASSSWTSGIRGQAEQFF. CDR3 DNA sequence: TGTGCCAGCAGTTCCTGGACTAGCGGGATAAGAGGCCAGGCTGAGCAGTTCTTC.

By frequency in the sample, this clonotype is medium-sized. The rearrangement joins TRBV7-8 to TRBJ2-5; a weak D match, TRBD2 (5 bases). The V and J ends lost 3 bases and 0 bases respectively, with 5 bases between them. The CDR3 has 13 residues. Germline assignment: CDR1 SGHVS and CDR2 FQNEAQ. This CDR3 reads CASSFGNQETQYF. CDR3 nucleotide sequence: TGTGCCAGCAGCTTCGGGAACCAAGAGACCCAGTACTTC.

The table lists this clonotype with a few counts. The V and J genes are TRBV20-1 and TRBJ2-5; 7 nucleotides line up with TRBD1. The junction had 7 bases not matched to a gene; V was cut back by 3 bases and J by 6 bases. CDR3 length equals 13 residues. The germline gives CDR1 DFQATT, CDR2 SNEGSKA (reference sequence). The CDR3 region has the DNA TGCAGTGCTAGTTGGCAGGGGGTAAAGACCCAGTACTTC. Encoded protein: CSASWQGVKTQYF.

By share of the sample, this clonotype is medium-sized (0.01 to 0.1%). Compared with germline, one end of the junction differs, possibly owing to a read error. The chain couples TRBV27 to TRBJ2-1; D is undetermined. Germline V gene lookup returns CDR1 MNHEY and CDR2 SMNVEV (reference sequence). The CDR3 has 14 amino acids. CDR3 in amino acids: CASSLSRTTNQQFF. In DNA, the CDR3 is TGTGCCAGCAGTTTATCTAGGACCACCAATCAGCAGTTCTTC.

This clonotype is deemed medium-sized (0.01 to 0.1%). The chain links TRBV12-5 to TRBJ2-3; D perhaps matches TRBD1 (5 bases). Germline loops: CDR1 LGHNT, CDR2 FRNRAP. Trimming took off 0 bases at V and 0 bases at J, with 16 bases between the two ends. This CDR3 has 18 amino acids. The DNA for the CDR3 is TGTGCTAGTGGTTTGGTACCAGACAGACCGAAAAGCACAGATACGCAGTATTTT. This gives the protein CASGLVPDRPKSTDTQYF.

Sample share makes this clonotype large. V is TRBV7-6 and J is TRBJ1-3; D call uncertain. V was shortened by 5 bases and J by 8 bases, with 16 bases between the two germline ends. The CDR3 totals 14 residues. The germline gives CDR1 SGHVS, CDR2 FNYEAQ. The CDR3: CASSLTELGDTIYF. DNA for the CDR3: TGTGCCAGCAGCCTAACGGAACTCGGAGACACCATATATTTT.

This clonotype ranks as large. The CDR3 loop is CASSKRTGKFYEQYF. In DNA, the CDR3 is TGTGCCAGCAGTAAACGGACAGGGAAATTCTACGAGCAGTACTTC. The rearrangement links TRBV27 to TRBJ2-7; 8 bases agree with TRBD1. The CDR3 is 15 residues long. CDR1 and CDR2 (germline): MNHEY, SMNVEV (reference sequence). With 5 bases clipped from V and 3 bases from J, the junction kept 9 bases outside the gene matches.